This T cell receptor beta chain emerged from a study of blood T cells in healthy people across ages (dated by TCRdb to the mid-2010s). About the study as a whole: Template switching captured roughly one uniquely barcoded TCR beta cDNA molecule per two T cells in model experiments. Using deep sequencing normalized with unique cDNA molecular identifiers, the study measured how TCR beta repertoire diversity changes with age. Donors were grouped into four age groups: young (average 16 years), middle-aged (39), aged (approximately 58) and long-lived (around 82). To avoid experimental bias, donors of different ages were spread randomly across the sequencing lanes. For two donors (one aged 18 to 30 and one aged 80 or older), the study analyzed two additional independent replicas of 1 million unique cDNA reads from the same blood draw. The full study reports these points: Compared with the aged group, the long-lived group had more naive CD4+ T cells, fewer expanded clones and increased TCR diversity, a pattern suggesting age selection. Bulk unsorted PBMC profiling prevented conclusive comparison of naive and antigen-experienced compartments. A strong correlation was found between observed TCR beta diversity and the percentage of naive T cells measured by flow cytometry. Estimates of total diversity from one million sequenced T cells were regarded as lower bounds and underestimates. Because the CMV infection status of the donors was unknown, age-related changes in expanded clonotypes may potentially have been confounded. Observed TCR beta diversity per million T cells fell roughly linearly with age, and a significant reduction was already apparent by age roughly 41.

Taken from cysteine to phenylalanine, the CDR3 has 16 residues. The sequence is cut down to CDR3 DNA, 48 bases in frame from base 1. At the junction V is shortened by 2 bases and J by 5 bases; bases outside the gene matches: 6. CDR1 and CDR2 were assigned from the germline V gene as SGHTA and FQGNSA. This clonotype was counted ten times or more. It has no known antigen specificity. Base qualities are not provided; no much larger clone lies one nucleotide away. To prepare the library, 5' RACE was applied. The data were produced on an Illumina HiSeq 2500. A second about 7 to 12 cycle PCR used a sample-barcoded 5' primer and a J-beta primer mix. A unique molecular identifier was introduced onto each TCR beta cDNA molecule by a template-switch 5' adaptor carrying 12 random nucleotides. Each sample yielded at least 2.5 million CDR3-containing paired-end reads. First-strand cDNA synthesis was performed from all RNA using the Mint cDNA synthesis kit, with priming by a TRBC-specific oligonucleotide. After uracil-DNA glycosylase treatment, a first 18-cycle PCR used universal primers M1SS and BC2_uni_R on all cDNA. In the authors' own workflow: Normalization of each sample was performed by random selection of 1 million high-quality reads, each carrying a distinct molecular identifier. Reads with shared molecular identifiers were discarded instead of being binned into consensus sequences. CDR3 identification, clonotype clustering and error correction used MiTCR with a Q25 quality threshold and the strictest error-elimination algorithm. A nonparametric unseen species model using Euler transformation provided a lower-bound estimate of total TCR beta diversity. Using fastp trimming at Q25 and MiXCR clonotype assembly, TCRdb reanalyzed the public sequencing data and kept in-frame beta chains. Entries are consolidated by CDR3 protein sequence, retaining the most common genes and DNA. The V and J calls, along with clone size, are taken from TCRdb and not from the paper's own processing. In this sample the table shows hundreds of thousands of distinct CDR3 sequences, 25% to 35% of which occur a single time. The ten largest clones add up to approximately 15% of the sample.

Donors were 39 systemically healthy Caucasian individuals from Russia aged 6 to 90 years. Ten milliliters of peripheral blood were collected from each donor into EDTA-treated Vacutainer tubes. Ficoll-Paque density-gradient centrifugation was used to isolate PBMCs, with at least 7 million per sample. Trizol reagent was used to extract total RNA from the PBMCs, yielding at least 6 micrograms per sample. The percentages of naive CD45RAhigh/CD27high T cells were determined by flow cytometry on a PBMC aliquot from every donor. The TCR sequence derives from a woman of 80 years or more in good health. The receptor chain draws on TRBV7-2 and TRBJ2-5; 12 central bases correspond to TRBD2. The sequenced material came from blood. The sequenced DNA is TGTGCCAGCAGCTTACACCCTAGCGGGGGGGGCGAGACCCAGTACTTC. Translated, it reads CASSLHPSGGGETQYF.